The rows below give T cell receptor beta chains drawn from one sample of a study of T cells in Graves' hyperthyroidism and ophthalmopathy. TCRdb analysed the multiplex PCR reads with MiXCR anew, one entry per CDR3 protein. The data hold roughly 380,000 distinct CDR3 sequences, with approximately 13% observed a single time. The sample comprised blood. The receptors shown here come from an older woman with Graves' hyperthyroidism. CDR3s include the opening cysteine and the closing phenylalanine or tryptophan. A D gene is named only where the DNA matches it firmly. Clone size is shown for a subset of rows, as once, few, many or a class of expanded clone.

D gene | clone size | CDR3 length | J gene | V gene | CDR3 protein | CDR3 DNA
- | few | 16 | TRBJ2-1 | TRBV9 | CASSPGLGAGEHEQFF | TGTGCCAGCAGCCCCGGGCTAGGCGCTGGGGAACATGAGCAGTTCTTC
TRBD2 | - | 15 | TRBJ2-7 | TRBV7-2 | CASSRASGSNYEQYF | TGTGCCAGCAGCCGGGCTAGCGGGAGTAACTACGAGCAGTACTTC
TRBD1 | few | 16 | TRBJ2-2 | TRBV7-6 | CASSIPGTGRTGELFF | TGTGCCAGCAGCATACCCGGGACAGGTCGCACCGGGGAGCTGTTTTTT
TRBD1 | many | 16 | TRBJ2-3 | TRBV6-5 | CASSYRTGSRTDTQYF | TGTGCCAGCAGTTACCGGACAGGCTCCCGCACAGATACGCAGTATTTT
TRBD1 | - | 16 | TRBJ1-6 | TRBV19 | CASSVDRASYNSPLHF | TGTGCCAGTAGTGTCGACAGGGCCTCCTATAATTCACCCCTCCACTTT
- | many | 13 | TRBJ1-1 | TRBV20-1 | CSARSQLNTEAFF | TGCAGTGCTAGATCCCAGCTGAACACTGAAGCTTTCTTT
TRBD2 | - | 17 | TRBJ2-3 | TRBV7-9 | CASSSRLAGGPTDTQYF | TGTGCCAGCAGCTCCCGACTAGCGGGAGGGCCCACAGATACGCAGTATTTT
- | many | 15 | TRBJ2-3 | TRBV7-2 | CASSLSAGTTDTQYF | TGTGCCAGCAGCTTATCCGCCGGGACAACAGATACGCAGTATTTT
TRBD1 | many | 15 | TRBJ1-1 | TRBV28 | CASSPSDRGNTEAFF | TGTGCCAGCAGTCCGTCGGACAGGGGGAACACTGAAGCTTTCTTT
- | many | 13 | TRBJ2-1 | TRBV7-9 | CASSLNSLGEQFF | TGTGCCAGCAGCTTGAATTCTTTGGGTGAGCAGTTCTTC
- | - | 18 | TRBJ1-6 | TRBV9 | CASSVAQEETVYNSPLHF | TGTGCCAGCAGCGTAGCTCAGGAGGAGACGGTATATAATTCACCCCTCCACTTT